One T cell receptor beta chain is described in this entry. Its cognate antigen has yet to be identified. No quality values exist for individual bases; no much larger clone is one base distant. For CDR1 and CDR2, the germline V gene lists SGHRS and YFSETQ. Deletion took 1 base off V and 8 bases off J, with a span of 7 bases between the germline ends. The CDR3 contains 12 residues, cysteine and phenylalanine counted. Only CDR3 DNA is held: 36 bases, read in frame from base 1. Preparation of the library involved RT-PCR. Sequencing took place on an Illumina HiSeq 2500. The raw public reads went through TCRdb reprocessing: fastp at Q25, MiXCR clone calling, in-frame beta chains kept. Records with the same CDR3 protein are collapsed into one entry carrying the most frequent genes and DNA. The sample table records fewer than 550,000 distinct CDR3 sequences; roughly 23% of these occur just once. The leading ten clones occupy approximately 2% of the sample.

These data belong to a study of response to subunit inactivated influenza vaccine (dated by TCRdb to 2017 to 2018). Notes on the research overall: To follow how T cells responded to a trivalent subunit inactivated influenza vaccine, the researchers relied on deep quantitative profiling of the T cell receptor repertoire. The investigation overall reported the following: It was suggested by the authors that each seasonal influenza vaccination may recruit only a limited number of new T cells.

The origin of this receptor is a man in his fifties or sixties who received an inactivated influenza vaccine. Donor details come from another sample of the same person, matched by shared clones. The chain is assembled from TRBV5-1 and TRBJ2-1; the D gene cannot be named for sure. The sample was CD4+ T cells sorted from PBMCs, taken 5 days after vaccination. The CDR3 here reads CASSLYLDEQFF. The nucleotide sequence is TGCGCCAGCAGCTTGTATTTAGATGAGCAGTTCTTC.